This is a list of T cell receptor beta chains from one sample in a study of low-dose radiotherapy and immunotherapy resistance in tumors. TCRdb re-analysed the reads in MiXCR, keeping a single row per CDR3 protein. The profile shows 40,000 to 65,000 distinct CDR3 sequences, approximately 31% of them singletons. The material was PBMCs, obtained after low-dose radiotherapy plus immunotherapy. The receptors derive from a male donor with rectosigmoid adenocarcinoma. Each CDR3 is given with its conserved first and last residue. Fields, in order: CDR3 protein, J gene, V gene, D gene. A D gene is named only where the DNA matches it firmly.

cdr3_aa: CASSDRDRDSYEQYF
j_call: TRBJ2-7
v_call: TRBV5-1
d_call: TRBD1

cdr3_aa: CASSLNWDVSNQPQHF
j_call: TRBJ1-5
v_call: TRBV5-8
d_call: .

cdr3_aa: CASSSGMGSTDTQYF
j_call: TRBJ2-3
v_call: TRBV6-4
d_call: TRBD2

cdr3_aa: CASRLDGTYEQYF
j_call: TRBJ2-7
v_call: TRBV5-1
d_call: .

cdr3_aa: CASSLLDGPYEQYF
j_call: TRBJ2-7
v_call: TRBV7-9
d_call: .

cdr3_aa: CASSVWDGSYEQYF
j_call: TRBJ2-7
v_call: TRBV9
d_call: .

cdr3_aa: CATSPGTGGNYEQYF
j_call: TRBJ2-7
v_call: TRBV19
d_call: TRBD1

cdr3_aa: CASSFWTGEYIQYF
j_call: TRBJ2-4
v_call: TRBV5-6
d_call: TRBD1

cdr3_aa: CASSPGLAGAYEQYF
j_call: TRBJ2-7
v_call: TRBV5-1
d_call: TRBD2

cdr3_aa: CASSPLGTANTGELFF
j_call: TRBJ2-2
v_call: TRBV19
d_call: .

cdr3_aa: CASSPGVAGGRVLNEQFF
j_call: TRBJ2-1
v_call: TRBV7-9
d_call: TRBD2

cdr3_aa: CASLGQRGANEQFF
j_call: TRBJ2-1
v_call: TRBV18
d_call: TRBD2

cdr3_aa: CASSHGLAGRETQYF
j_call: TRBJ2-5
v_call: TRBV27
d_call: TRBD2

cdr3_aa: CASSVVTESEAFF
j_call: TRBJ1-1
v_call: TRBV9
d_call: .

cdr3_aa: CASKGTDSYNEQFF
j_call: TRBJ2-1
v_call: TRBV28
d_call: TRBD1

cdr3_aa: CASHPGHEGTGELFF
j_call: TRBJ2-2
v_call: TRBV5-1
d_call: .